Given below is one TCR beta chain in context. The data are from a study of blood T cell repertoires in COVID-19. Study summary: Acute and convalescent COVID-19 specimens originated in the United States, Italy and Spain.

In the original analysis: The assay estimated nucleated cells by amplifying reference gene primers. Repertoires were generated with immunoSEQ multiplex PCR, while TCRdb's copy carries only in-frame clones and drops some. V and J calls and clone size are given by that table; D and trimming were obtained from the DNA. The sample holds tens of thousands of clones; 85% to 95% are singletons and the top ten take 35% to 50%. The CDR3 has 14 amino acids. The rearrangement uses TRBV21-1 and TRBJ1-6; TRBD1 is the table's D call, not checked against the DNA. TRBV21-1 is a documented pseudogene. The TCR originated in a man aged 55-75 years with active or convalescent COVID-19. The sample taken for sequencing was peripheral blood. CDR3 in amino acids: CASSRHRGNSPLHF. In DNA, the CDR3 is TGTGCCAGCAGCAGACACAGGGGAAATTCACCCCTCCACTTT.